The 30 T cell receptor beta chains below all came from one sample that was sequenced in a study of blood T cell repertoires in COVID-19. Produced via immunoSEQ multiplex PCR; TCRdb's table is partial and in-frame only. This table holds 540,000 or so clones, around 90% found once. The sample was peripheral blood. The origin of the receptors is a woman aged 50 to 60 with COVID-19, enrolled during active disease.

This chain links TRBV7-2 with TRBJ1-2; D gene unclear. CDR3 length equals 12 residues. The V and J ends lost 6 bases and 6 bases respectively, with 11 bases between them. CDR1 SGHTA and CDR2 FQGNSA come from the germline V gene. The CDR3 loop reads CASRSGDHGYTF. Written as DNA, the CDR3 is TGTGCCAGCAGGTCCGGAGACCATGGCTACACCTTC. The variable domain in full, completed from reference TRBV7-2 and TRBJ1-2, reads GAGVSQSPSNKVTEKGKDVELRCDPISGHTALYWYRQSLGQGLEFLIYFQGNSAPDKSGLPSDRFSAERTGGSVSTLTIQRTQQEDSAVYLCASRSGDHGYTFGSGTRLTVV.

This chain joins TRBV24-1 and TRBJ2-2; TRBD1 is a possible D gene (7 bases). The germline V and J ends were trimmed by 2 bases and 2 bases, with 11 bases remaining between them. The CDR3 loop spans 16 amino acids. Per germline, CDR1 KGHDR and CDR2 SFDVKD. CDR3 protein: CATSDSQGGNTGELFF. In DNA form, the CDR3 reads TGTGCCACCAGTGATTCGCAGGGGGGCAACACCGGGGAGCTGTTTTTT.

The chain couples TRBV19 to TRBJ2-4; TRBD2 aligns across 8 bases. J was trimmed by 2 bases and V by 5 bases; bases with no gene match: 5. CDR1 is LNHDA, CDR2 SQIVND, per germline (reference sequence). The CDR3 is made up of 15 amino acids. The CDR3 DNA sequence: TGTGCCAGTAGTCCCGGGGGGGGAACCAAAAACATTCAGTACTTC. Its translation: CASSPGGGTKNIQYF.

The rearrangement links TRBV4-2 to TRBJ1-6, with 9 bases matching TRBD1. The CDR3 has 16 amino acids. J lost 10 bases, V lost 4 bases, and 11 bases had no gene match. The V gene's germline CDR1 is LGHNA and CDR2 YNFKEQ. CDR3 coding DNA: TGTGCCAGCAGCCCGGGGGGACAGGGAGTCTACTCACCCCTCCACTTT. Translating it yields CASSPGGQGVYSPLHF.

V is TRBV27 and J is TRBJ2-1, with D unclear. The germline V and J ends were trimmed by 7 bases and 5 bases, with 6 bases remaining between them. CDR1 and CDR2 from the germline V gene are MNHEY and SMNVEV (reference sequence). The CDR3 covers 11 residues. This CDR3 reads CASTDNNEQFF. The CDR3 coding sequence is TGTGCCAGCACCGACAACAATGAGCAGTTCTTC.

The J gene is TRBJ2-3, the V gene TRBV7-3; D unclear. V lost 4 bases, J lost 11 bases, and 10 bases lay in between. There are 11 residues in the CDR3. The germline V gene has CDR1 SGHTA and CDR2 FQGTGA. CDR3 sequence reads: CASSSGTGQYF. DNA for the CDR3: TGTGCCAGCAGCTCCGGCACGGGGCAGTATTTT.

The rearrangement joins TRBV15 to TRBJ1-4, with D perhaps TRBD1 (5 bases). Trimming took off 4 bases at V and 3 bases at J, with 18 bases between the two ends. The V gene's germline CDR1 is LNHNV and CDR2 YYDKDF (reference sequence). The CDR3 loop spans 17 amino acids. The CDR3 here is CATSTPQSGVSNEKLFF. Here the CDR3 DNA reads TGTGCCACCAGCACCCCACAGTCGGGGGTCTCTAATGAAAAACTGTTTTTT.

V is TRBV3-1 (or the pseudogene TRBV3-2) and J is TRBJ1-1, with D tentatively TRBD1 (5 bases). The CDR3 is 12 residues long. V was clipped by 0 bases and J by 10 bases, with 9 bases between them. Germline V gene sequence: CDR1 LGHDT, CDR2 YNNKEL (reference sequence). For the CDR3, the DNA is TGTGCCAGCAGCCAAGAGGCCAGGGTAGCTTTCTTT. This encodes CASSQEARVAFF.

The gene calls are TRBV9 and TRBJ2-6; 9 bases agree with TRBD1. The V gene end was trimmed by 4 bases and the J gene end by 2 bases; junction bases not matched to a gene: 4. The length of the CDR3 is 16 residues. CDR1 SGDLS and CDR2 YYNGEE come from the germline V gene. CDR3 protein: CASSLQGAPGANVLTF. The CDR3 DNA reads TGTGCCAGCAGCTTACAGGGGGCGCCTGGGGCCAACGTCCTGACTTTC.

This clone was recorded a few times. This chain joins TRBV6-1 and TRBJ2-7; D is unclear. This CDR3 comprises 10 residues. Trimming cost V 8 bases and J 7 bases, with 9 bases left between them. Looked up from germline, CDR1 is MNHNS and CDR2 is SASEGT. In DNA, the CDR3 is TGTGCCAGCGGCCTTACGGAGCAGTACTTC. Translating it yields CASGLTEQYF.

The chain couples TRBV2 to TRBJ1-4; possible D gene TRBD1, 5 bases. This CDR3 comprises 12 residues. The V end lost 10 bases, the J end lost 8 bases, and 14 bases lay between the germline ends. Germline-derived CDR1 and CDR2 are SNHLY and FYNNEI. This CDR3 is CATDTSGEKLFF. CDR3 sequence (DNA): TGTGCCACCGACACGTCAGGGGAAAAACTGTTTTTT.

V is TRBV30 and J is TRBJ2-3; no clear D gene. V lost 2 bases, J lost 6 bases, and 9 bases lay in between. CDR1 GTSNPN and CDR2 SVGIG come from the germline V gene (reference sequence). The CDR3 covers 12 residues. CDR3 protein: CAWSPSPDTQYF. DNA for the CDR3: TGTGCCTGGAGTCCGAGCCCGGATACGCAGTATTTT. The entire variable domain, with the rest obtained from reference TRBV30 and TRBJ2-3, is as follows: SQTIHQWPATLVQPVGSPLSLECTVEGTSNPNLYWYRQAAGRGLQLLFYSVGIGQISSEVPQNLSASRPQDRQFILSSKKLLLSDSGFYLCAWSPSPDTQYFGPGTRLTVL.

The V gene is TRBV6-6, the J gene TRBJ1-1; the D gene is possibly TRBD1 (6 bases). V dropped 8 bases and J dropped 0 bases, with 10 bases sitting between them. Looked up from germline, CDR1 is MNHNY and CDR2 is SVGAGI (reference sequence). The CDR3 totals 13 residues. The CDR3 here is CASRGGLNTEAFF. Here the CDR3 DNA reads TGTGCCAGCCGAGGGGGATTGAACACTGAAGCTTTCTTT.

The V gene is TRBV24-1, the J gene TRBJ2-2, with 8 bases fitting TRBD1. Germline values: CDR1 KGHDR, CDR2 SFDVKD. The CDR3 is 14 residues long. Trimming cost V 7 bases and J 6 bases; bases outside gene matches: 6. The CDR3 nucleotides read TGTGCCACCAGCGGACAGGGTCGAGCCGGGGAGCTGTTTTTT. Its translation: CATSGQGRAGELFF.

CDR3 amino acids: CAISESAGQGAVDTQYF. In nucleotides, the CDR3 is TGTGCCATCAGTGAGTCTGCGGGACAGGGGGCAGTAGATACGCAGTATTTT. V usage is TRBV10-3 and J usage is TRBJ2-3; 12 bases align to TRBD1. The CDR3 runs to 17 residues. Losses at the gene ends were 0 bases for V and 5 bases for J; bases not matched to a gene: 6. CDR1 and CDR2 (germline): ENHRY, SYGVKD.

This clone was counted only a few times. This chain uses TRBV3-1 (or the pseudogene TRBV3-2) with TRBJ2-1, with D maybe TRBD2 (6 bases). The V gene's germline CDR1 is LGHDT and CDR2 YNNKEL (reference sequence). This CDR3 comprises 13 residues. Deletions cut 5 bases from V and 7 bases from J, with 12 bases between. The CDR3 DNA follows: TGTGCCAGCAGCGGACATGGGGGGAATGAGCAGTTCTTC. Protein product: CASSGHGGNEQFF.

The chain couples TRBV27 to TRBJ2-1, with D tentatively TRBD1 (5 bases). This CDR3 comprises 17 residues. V shed 7 bases and J shed 6 bases, with 25 bases lying between them. CDR1 is MNHEY and CDR2 is SMNVEV in the germline V gene (reference sequence). CDR3 loop: CASNRFTRSVVGNEQFF. For the CDR3, the DNA is TGTGCCAGCAACAGGTTCACCAGAAGCGTGGTCGGCAATGAGCAGTTCTTC.

The chain carries TRBV5-5 and TRBJ2-7; 7 nucleotides align to TRBD2. Germline loops: CDR1 SGHKS, CDR2 YYEKEE (reference sequence). The CDR3 covers 14 residues. With V trimmed by 4 bases and J by 3 bases, 7 bases remained unmatched. The CDR3 loop reads CASSPSSGYYEQYF. CDR3 nucleotide sequence: TGTGCCAGCAGCCCCTCTAGCGGATACTACGAGCAGTACTTC.

J is TRBJ2-2 and V is TRBV5-1; TRBD1 matches at 7 bases. This CDR3 comprises 15 residues. CDR1 and CDR2 from the germline V gene are SGHRS and YFSETQ. V lost 2 bases and J lost 7; bases outside the gene matches: 8. The CDR3 bases are TGCGCCAGCAGCTTAGTACAGGGGAGTGGCGGGGAGCTGTTTTTT. It codes for CASSLVQGSGGELFF.

This clone was counted a few times. The chain links TRBV5-1 to TRBJ1-4, with TRBD1 identical over 9 bases. The CDR3 consists of 15 residues. J lost 2 bases, V lost 3 bases, and 2 bases had no gene match. Germline values: CDR1 SGHRS, CDR2 YFSETQ. The CDR3 DNA follows: TGCGCCAGCAGCTGGGGGACAGGGACTAATGAAAAACTGTTTTTT. Its protein product is CASSWGTGTNEKLFF.

The rearrangement links TRBV2 to TRBJ1-1; TRBD1 matches 12 bases. CDR3 length: 16 residues. The J segment lost 2 bases and the V segment lost 5 bases, leaving 6 bases of the junction unmatched. Germline CDR1 reads SNHLY; CDR2 reads FYNNEI. CDR3 sequence reads: CASSPGQGAKNTEAFF. Here the CDR3 DNA reads TGTGCCAGCAGTCCGGGACAGGGGGCGAAAAACACTGAAGCTTTCTTT.

V gene TRBV20-1 combines with J gene TRBJ1-3; possible D gene TRBD1, 5 bases. Trimming stripped 3 bases from V and 4 bases from J, with 10 bases between. Germline V CDR1 and CDR2: DFQATT, SNEGSKA (reference sequence). The CDR3 consists of 13 residues. CDR3 bases: TGCAGTGCTAGTACGGGGGTCGGAAACACCATATATTTT. It is translated as CSASTGVGNTIYF.

The V and J genes are TRBV20-1 and TRBJ2-2, with D uncertain. Trimming cost V 3 bases and J 5 bases, with 13 bases left between them. Germline V lookup: CDR1 DFQATT, CDR2 SNEGSKA (reference sequence). This CDR3 has 14 amino acids. The CDR3 sequence: CSASLQPHTGELFF. The DNA of the CDR3 is TGCAGTGCTAGTCTACAGCCCCATACCGGGGAGCTGTTTTTT.

With regard to this clone: An end of the junction does not agree with germline; a read error may underlie this. The CDR3 loop is CASSLGWAGSSYGYTF. In DNA form, the CDR3 reads TGCGCCAGCAGTTTGGGTTGGGCAGGGTCCTCCTATGGCTACACCTTC. The rearrangement joins TRBV5-1 to TRBJ1-2; tentative D call: TRBD1 (5 bases). Germline V gene lookup returns CDR1 SGHRS and CDR2 YFSETQ. This CDR3 is 16 amino acids long.

The genes are TRBV3-1 (or the pseudogene TRBV3-2) and TRBJ1-2; a possible D gene is TRBD1 (6 bases). Trimming pared 1 base from V and 4 bases from J, leaving 10 bases between. The CDR3 has 14 residues. CDR1 is LGHDT, CDR2 YNNKEL, per germline (reference sequence). CDR3 sequence: CASSQGTDVYGYTF. CDR3 sequence (DNA): TGTGCCAGCAGCCAAGGGACAGACGTCTATGGCTACACCTTC.

This clone was observed a handful of times. The chain couples TRBV1 to TRBJ1-5; TRBD1, the table's D call, lacks a check against the DNA. TRBV1 is designated a pseudogene. The CDR3 runs to 19 residues. CDR3: CTSSKSGGPLLNSNQPQHF. DNA for the CDR3: TGCACCAGCAGCAAATCAGGGGGCCCCCTCCTCAATAGCAATCAGCCCCAGCATTTT.

The chain combines TRBV5-5 with TRBJ1-3; no reliable D call. Trimming cost V 3 bases and J 9 bases, with 16 bases left between them. Germline values: CDR1 SGHKS, CDR2 YYEKEE (reference sequence). The CDR3 has 14 amino acids. The CDR3 reads CASSYPEYPLTIYF. In DNA form, the CDR3 reads TGTGCCAGCAGCTACCCGGAGTACCCCCTCACCATATATTTT.

The chain has TRBV14 and TRBJ1-2; the match to TRBD1 covers 8 bases. The germline V gene has CDR1 SGHDN and CDR2 FVKESK. This CDR3 is built from 16 residues. With V trimmed by 4 bases and J by 6 bases, 13 bases remained unmatched. CDR3 DNA sequence: TGTGCCAGCAGCCGGACAGGGAAAATTATTAAAGATGGCTACACCTTC. Protein product: CASSRTGKIIKDGYTF.

The chain is built from TRBV30 and TRBJ2-4; D may be TRBD2 (7 bases). The germline CDR1 and CDR2 sequences are GTSNPN and SVGIG (reference sequence). CDR3 length equals 16 residues. Between the trimmed V and J ends, which lost 2 bases and 8 bases, there was a span of 22 bases. CDR3 sequence reads: CAWSWGLQGGSDIQYF. CDR3 bases: TGTGCCTGGAGTTGGGGGTTACAGGGAGGGTCGGACATTCAGTACTTC.

The chain combines TRBV7-9 with TRBJ2-1; D gene ambiguous. There are 17 residues in the CDR3. V lost 5 bases to trimming and J lost 6 bases, with 23 bases between them. Per the germline V gene, CDR1 is SEHNR and CDR2 is FQNEAQ (reference sequence). Here the CDR3 DNA reads TGTGCCAGCAGCGCATTTTTCAAAAGCACGACTTTCAATGAGCAGTTCTTC. Translating it yields CASSAFFKSTTFNEQFF.